Each of the 21 T cell receptor beta chains below was sequenced from the same sample in a study of Graves' ophthalmopathy and Graves' hyperthyroidism. Amplification of the TCR beta CDR3 regions used RNA transcripts (as template). HTBI-primed RT-PCR formed the first round, and a multiplex PCR formed the second. MiXCR, run by TCRdb on the multiplex PCR reads, gives a single entry per CDR3 protein. The repertoire consists of about 210,000 distinct CDR3 sequences, with just under 30% occurring once and the leading ten covering approximately 9.6%. The source material was peripheral blood. The source of these receptors is a man aged 50 or older with Graves' ophthalmopathy.

This clonotype has a count of ten or more. J is TRBJ2-7 and V is TRBV12-3 or TRBV12-4; D is tentatively TRBD1 or TRBD2 (6 bases each). Trimming stripped 5 bases from V and 6 bases from J, with 11 bases between. This CDR3 spans 12 amino acids. The CDR3 protein is CASSPGGPEQYF. Written as DNA, the CDR3 is TGTGCCAGCAGTCCCGGGGGCCCCGAGCAGTACTTC.

This rearrangement joins TRBV11-3 to TRBJ2-7; 9 nucleotides align to TRBD2. The junction had 13 bases not matched to a gene; V was cut back by 5 bases and J by 8 bases. CDR3 size: 15 residues. Germline-derived CDR1 and CDR2 are SGHNT and YENEEA. CDR3 sequence (DNA): TGTGCCAGCAGCCAAGCGGGAGGACGCTTAGTGAAGCAGTACTTC. It specifies CASSQAGGRLVKQYF. Drawing the rest from reference TRBV11-3 and TRBJ2-7, the complete variable domain is EAGVVQSPRYKIIEKKQPVAFWCNPISGHNTLYWYLQNLGQGPELLIRYENEEAVDDSQLPKDRFSAERLKGVDSTLKIQPAELGDSAVYLCASSQAGGRLVKQYFGPGTRLTVT.

The rearrangement joins TRBV10-3 to TRBJ1-2; 10 bases line up with TRBD1. Germline lookup yields CDR1 ENHRY and CDR2 SYGVKD. The V gene end was trimmed by 10 bases and the J gene end by 2 bases; junction bases not matched to a gene: 10. CDR3 length: 15 amino acids. The CDR3 sequence: CATRPGTGVNYGYTF. The DNA for the CDR3 is TGTGCCACACGGCCCGGGACAGGGGTCAACTATGGCTACACCTTC.

The rearrangement links TRBV7-8 to TRBJ1-5, with D perhaps matching TRBD1 (5 bases). The CDR3 is made up of 16 amino acids. Looked up from germline, CDR1 is SGHVS and CDR2 is FQNEAQ. Deletions cut 2 bases from V and 1 base from J, with 12 bases between. The CDR3 nucleotides read TGTGCCAGCAGCTTAAGTGCAGGGTGGAGCAATCAGCCCCAGCATTTT. Protein sequence: CASSLSAGWSNQPQHF.

The J gene is TRBJ1-3, the V gene TRBV6-1; D is unclear. Germline assignment: CDR1 MNHNS and CDR2 SASEGT. The germline V and J ends were trimmed by 8 bases and 4 bases, with 15 bases remaining between them. The CDR3 extends over 14 amino acids. CDR3 coding DNA: TGTGCCAGCGCAGCTACGGGGAGGGGAAACACCATATATTTT. As protein: CASAATGRGNTIYF.

This clonotype was recorded at least ten times. A read error may produce the germline difference seen at one junction end. The chain recombines TRBV7-2 with TRBJ2-5; D is possibly TRBD2 (6 bases). Germline V gene lookup returns CDR1 SGHTA and CDR2 FQGNSA. The CDR3 spans 15 residues. The CDR3, as DNA: TGTGCCAGCAGCTTACCTAGCGAGAGGGCAGAGGCCCAGTACTTC. This sequence encodes CASSLPSERAEAQYF.

Comments on this clonotype: This may be a read error, as it is one base from a much larger clone. CDR3 bases: TGTGCCAGCAGCGGACAGGGGGAGAGCATTCAGTACTTC. Encoded protein: CASSGQGESIQYF. The rearrangement links TRBV7-9 to TRBJ2-4; 10 positions agree with TRBD1. The germline V gene encodes CDR1 SEHNR and CDR2 FQNEAQ (reference sequence). The CDR3 spans 13 residues. J gave up 9 bases and V 5 bases, and 4 bases lay outside the gene matches.

J is TRBJ2-7 and V is TRBV20-1; 9 nucleotides agree with TRBD1. The germline gives CDR1 DFQATT, CDR2 SNEGSKA (reference sequence). CDR3 length: 11 residues. CDR3 in DNA: TGCAGTGCTAGAGGGACACAGGGGGCGCAGGTC. This codes for CSARGTQGAQV.

Many counts were recorded for this clonotype. The gene calls are TRBV19 and TRBJ1-5; possibly TRBD1 for D (5 bases). This CDR3 comprises 17 residues. Trimming took off 1 base at V and 4 bases at J, with 17 bases between the two ends. Germline-derived CDR1 and CDR2 are LNHDA and SQIVND (reference sequence). The CDR3 loop reads CASSIGRLGGTNQPQHF. The CDR3 coding sequence is TGTGCCAGTAGTATAGGACGGCTGGGGGGAACTAATCAGCCCCAGCATTTT.

Ten or more counts support this clonotype. V usage is TRBV12-3 or TRBV12-4 and J usage is TRBJ1-5; D unclear. V lost 0 bases to trimming and J lost 9 bases, with 12 bases between them. The CDR3 totals 14 residues. The DNA of the CDR3 is TGTGCCAGCAGTTTAGCGCAGTTCGGCCCGCCCCAGCATTTT. Protein product: CASSLAQFGPPQHF.

This clonotype showed up many times. V is TRBV27 and J is TRBJ2-7, with TRBD2 identical over 9 bases. Trimming at V came to 3 bases and at J to 1 base, leaving 4 bases not matched to a gene. Germline CDR1 reads MNHEY; CDR2 reads SMNVEV (reference sequence). CDR3 length: 15 amino acids. DNA of the CDR3: TGTGCCAGCAGTTTGCTAGCGGGAAGGTCCTACGAGCAGTACTTC. Translating it yields CASSLLAGRSYEQYF.

This clonotype was recorded many times. J is TRBJ1-5 and V is TRBV19; D unresolved. Germline V gene data show CDR1 as LNHDA and CDR2 as SQIVND (reference sequence). Trimming left V 8 bases short and J 9 bases short, with 47 bases between. The CDR3 is 23 amino acids. CDR3 in amino acids: CASQTWESRRLQEIAISGPPQHF. The CDR3 DNA is TGTGCCAGTCAAACCTGGGAAAGCAGAAGACTTCAAGAGATAGCAATCAGCGGTCCGCCCCAGCATTTT.

The rearrangement uses TRBV20-1 and TRBJ2-2; D call uncertain. The CDR3 has 14 amino acids. V shed 5 bases and J shed 4 bases, with 14 bases lying between them. Germline lookup yields CDR1 DFQATT and CDR2 SNEGSKA (reference sequence). The chain's CDR3 is CSAFDTRSTGELFF. CDR3 in DNA: TGCAGTGCTTTCGACACACGGAGCACCGGGGAGCTGTTTTTT.

There are many counts of this clonotype. V and J are TRBV12-3 or TRBV12-4 and TRBJ1-5; D is ambiguous. V gave up 2 bases and J gave up 3 bases, with 8 bases separating them. There are 14 residues in the CDR3. The CDR3 DNA follows: TGTGCCAGCAGTTTACGTAGGGTCAATCAGCCCCAGCATTTT. Translation: CASSLRRVNQPQHF.

The sample holds many counts of this clonotype. The rearrangement links TRBV6-5 to TRBJ2-2, with a tentative D call TRBD1 (6 bases). Germline CDR1 and CDR2: MNHEY and SVGAGI. Between the trimmed V and J ends, which lost 0 bases and 7 bases, there was a span of 6 bases. CDR3 length: 13 residues. In nucleotides, the CDR3 is TGTGCCAGCAGTTACTCAGGGGGCGGGGAGCTGTTTTTT. Protein product: CASSYSGGGELFF.

This clonotype was recorded many times. The chain recombines TRBV6-5 with TRBJ2-7, with a tentative D call TRBD1 (6 bases). This CDR3 contains 14 residues. CDR1 and CDR2 (germline): MNHEY, SVGAGI. V dropped 6 bases and J dropped 0 bases, with 12 bases sitting between them. CDR3 sequence reads: CASSGQMFSYEQYF. CDR3 nucleotides: TGTGCCAGCAGCGGACAGATGTTCTCCTACGAGCAGTACTTC.

This clonotype was observed a handful of times. V is TRBV12-3 or TRBV12-4 and J is TRBJ1-6; 7 nucleotides line up with TRBD1. The ends lost 6 bases at V and 0 bases at J; junction bases unmatched: 5. This CDR3 has 16 residues. Written as DNA, the CDR3 is TGTGCCAGCAGACCGGGACAGAGCTCCTATAATTCACCCCTCCACTTT. Encoded protein: CASRPGQSSYNSPLHF.

This clonotype was seen many times. V gene TRBV28 combines with J gene TRBJ1-5, with D possibly matching TRBD1 (5 bases). V was pared by 4 bases and J by 5 bases, with 12 bases between. The CDR3 is made up of 14 amino acids. Germline-derived CDR1 and CDR2 are MDHEN and SYDVKM. The CDR3: CASSSAGTDQPQHF. CDR3 DNA: TGTGCCAGCAGTTCGGCGGGGACTGATCAGCCCCAGCATTTT.

This clonotype was picked up many times. The rearrangement joins TRBV6-2 or TRBV6-3 to TRBJ2-5; 12 bases are shared with TRBD2. The ends lost 2 bases at V and 5 bases at J; junction bases unmatched: 6. CDR1 MNHEY and CDR2 SVGEGT come from the germline V gene. CDR3 length equals 16 residues. The CDR3 nucleotides are TGTGCCAGCAGTTACCCTAGCGGGAGGGCCCGGGAGACCCAGTACTTC. Protein product: CASSYPSGRARETQYF.

This clonotype was seen at least ten times. This chain uses TRBV29-1 with TRBJ1-1; D is undetermined. The CDR3 is made up of 11 amino acids. With 5 bases removed from V and 6 bases from J, the gap between germline ends came to 10 bases. Germline loops: CDR1 SQVTM, CDR2 ANQGSEA. The CDR3 loop is CSVSRGPEAFF. The CDR3, as DNA: TGCAGCGTTAGCCGGGGTCCTGAAGCTTTCTTT. Full variable domain (rest looked up from reference TRBV29-1 and TRBJ1-1): SAVISQKPSRDICQRGTSLTIQCQVDSQVTMMFWYRQQPGQSLTLIATANQGSEATYESGFVIDKFPISRPNLTFSTLTVSNMSPEDSSIYLCSVSRGPEAFFGQGTRLTVV.

The rearrangement links TRBV28 to TRBJ2-7, with TRBD1 matching over 11 bases. Unmatched junction bases numbered 9, after V lost 3 bases and J lost 8 bases. Germline assignment: CDR1 MDHEN and CDR2 SYDVKM. This CDR3 region has 15 residues. CDR3: CASSFAGTGGSKQYF. The CDR3 DNA reads TGTGCCAGCAGTTTCGCCGGGACAGGGGGTAGTAAGCAGTACTTC.